The 23 T cell receptor beta chains presented below share a single source sample, sequenced in a study of blood T cells in healthy people across ages. Together with a sample-barcoded 5' primer, a J-beta primer mix was included in a second PCR lasting roughly 6 to 12 cycles. TCRdb independently ran MiXCR on the 5' RACE reads; one entry per CDR3 protein. The sample lists around 2 million distinct CDR3 sequences; 30% to 40% were seen once. Source material: blood. Every receptor here comes from a human donor in good health.

The chain combines TRBV7-2 with TRBJ2-3; no clear D gene. The CDR3 is made up of 16 amino acids. Germline CDR1 and CDR2: SGHTA and FQGNSA. V lost 1 base and J lost 2, with 13 bases in between. CDR3: CASSLVGDIHTDTQYF. The CDR3 DNA follows: TGTGCCAGCAGCTTAGTGGGTGATATACACACAGATACGCAGTATTTT.

The sample holds a few counts of this clonotype. The rearrangement joins TRBV6-1 to TRBJ1-6; D is unresolved. Trimming left V 4 bases short and J 9 bases short, with 13 bases between. Germline V gives CDR1 MNHNS, CDR2 SASEGT. The CDR3 has 14 amino acids. CDR3 nucleotides: TGTGCCAGCAGTGCGAACCCCGAGGGTTCACCCCTCCACTTT. It translates to CASSANPEGSPLHF.

V usage is TRBV20-1 and J usage is TRBJ1-1, with 7 positions matching TRBD1. The CDR3 is 13 residues long. The trim removed 2 bases at V and 6 bases at J, leaving 6 bases unmatched. Per the germline V gene, CDR1 is DFQATT and CDR2 is SNEGSKA (reference sequence). The CDR3 loop reads CSARFDREAEAFF. The CDR3 region has the DNA TGCAGTGCTAGATTCGACAGGGAGGCTGAAGCTTTCTTT.

There are a few counts of this clonotype. This rearrangement joins TRBV4-3 to TRBJ1-2; D may be TRBD1 (6 bases). The CDR3 loop spans 14 amino acids. Germline V gene lookup returns CDR1 LGHNA and CDR2 YSLEER. V dropped 3 bases and J dropped 6 bases, with 14 bases sitting between them. CDR3 nucleotides: TGCGCCAGCAGCCAGGAACTGCAGGGGAATGGCTACACCTTC. Encoded protein: CASSQELQGNGYTF.

The chain is built from TRBV7-2 and TRBJ2-3, with unresolved D. This CDR3 contains 15 residues. V dropped 5 bases and J dropped 1 base, with 13 bases sitting between them. CDR1 and CDR2 (germline): SGHTA, FQGNSA. CDR3 in amino acids: CASSPTLAGTDTQYF. CDR3 in DNA: TGTGCCAGCAGCCCTACCCTTGCGGGCACAGATACGCAGTATTTT.

This chain joins TRBV12-3 or TRBV12-4 and TRBJ2-1, with TRBD2 identical over 12 bases. After removal of 6 bases from V and 5 bases from J, the junction contained 8 bases not matched to a gene. The CDR3 is made up of 16 amino acids. Here the CDR3 DNA reads TGTGCCAGCAGCCTCCGCCGACTAGCGGGGGACAATGAGCAGTTCTTC. Amino acid sequence: CASSLRRLAGDNEQFF.

The chain combines TRBV7-3 with TRBJ2-3, with D possibly called TRBD1 or TRBD2 (5 bases each). V lost 1 base and J 1 base, leaving 12 bases between the germline ends. The germline V gene has CDR1 SGHTA and CDR2 FQGTGA. This CDR3 has 16 residues. The CDR3 sequence is CASSLRPGTGTDTQYF. The CDR3 nucleotides read TGTGCCAGCAGCTTAAGACCGGGGACGGGCACAGATACGCAGTATTTT.

This clonotype showed up just a few times. The V and J genes are TRBV4-3 and TRBJ2-3; D perhaps matches TRBD1 (6 bases). Per germline, CDR1 LGHNA and CDR2 YSLEER. Trimming removed 0 bases at V and 7 bases at J, with 11 bases between. The CDR3 contains 14 residues. The CDR3 here is CASSQEGGDNTQYF. The CDR3 DNA is TGCGCCAGCAGCCAAGAAGGTGGGGACAATACGCAGTATTTT.

This clonotype occurred a few times. This chain connects TRBV7-9 to TRBJ2-1; 8 bases fit TRBD1. Unmatched junction bases numbered 14, after V lost 4 bases and J lost 9 bases. The CDR3 totals 16 residues. Germline V gene lookup returns CDR1 SEHNR and CDR2 FQNEAQ (reference sequence). As DNA, the CDR3 is TGTGCCAGCAGCTCAAATCAATGGACAGGGTCGGTTGAGCAGTTCTTC. Translated: CASSSNQWTGSVEQFF.

The genes are TRBV4-2 and TRBJ1-5; perhaps TRBD1 as D (6 bases). V dropped 1 base and J dropped 3 bases, with 28 bases sitting between them. The germline V gene encodes CDR1 LGHNA and CDR2 YNFKEQ. CDR3 size: 21 residues. In DNA, the CDR3 is TGTGCCAGCAGCCAAGTTGCGGCCGGGGGCCATGGACCACGTTTCAATCAGCCCCAGCATTTT. This sequence encodes CASSQVAAGGHGPRFNQPQHF.

This clonotype was picked up a small number of times. The rearrangement uses TRBV5-1 and TRBJ2-7; possible D gene TRBD2, 5 bases. CDR1 is SGHRS and CDR2 is YFSETQ in the germline V gene. The CDR3 contains 13 residues. The V end was cut by 0 bases, the J end by 5 bases, with 9 bases between. This chain's CDR3 is CASSLARRNEQYF. The CDR3 bases are TGCGCCAGCAGCTTGGCCAGGAGGAACGAGCAGTACTTC.

The chain combines TRBV6-1 with TRBJ2-1, with TRBD2 matching 11 bases. The CDR3 spans 17 residues. The V and J ends lost 4 bases and 6 bases, in that order; junction bases with no gene match: 11. Germline values: CDR1 MNHNS, CDR2 SASEGT. This CDR3 is CASSGRLAGTLFNEQFF. The CDR3 region has the DNA TGTGCCAGCAGTGGCCGACTAGCGGGGACCCTTTTCAATGAGCAGTTCTTC.

This clonotype appeared a few times. The V gene is TRBV6-5, the J gene TRBJ1-5, with D unclear. V lost 9 bases and J lost 6, with 6 bases in between. The CDR3 runs to 10 residues. The V gene's germline CDR1 is MNHEY and CDR2 SVGAGI. The CDR3: CARSAQPQHF. Written as DNA, the CDR3 is TGTGCCAGGTCGGCTCAGCCCCAGCATTTT.

The V and J genes are TRBV25-1 and TRBJ1-4; 10 bases are a match to TRBD1. Unmatched junction bases numbered 5, after V lost 6 bases and J lost 4 bases. This CDR3 is built from 15 residues. Germline V gene lookup returns CDR1 MGHDK and CDR2 SYGVNS. CDR3 nucleotide sequence: TGTGCCAGCAGCCATTGGACAGGGGGTAATGAAAAACTGTTTTTT. Translated, it gives CASSHWTGGNEKLFF. The full variable domain, with the rest looked up from reference TRBV25-1 and TRBJ1-4, is EADIYQTPRYLVIGTGKKITLECSQTMGHDKMYWYQQDPGMELHLIHYSYGVNSTEKGDLSSESTVSRIRTEHFPLTLESARPSHTSQYLCASSHWTGGNEKLFFGSGTQLSVL.

This clonotype has just a few counts. The chain uses TRBV6-1 and TRBJ2-1, with D maybe TRBD2 (6 bases). V lost 8 bases to trimming and J lost 0 bases, with 20 bases between them. CDR1 and CDR2 from the germline V gene are MNHNS and SASEGT. CDR3 length: 17 amino acids. This chain's CDR3 is CASSGLAGISSYNEQFF. The CDR3 DNA follows: TGTGCCAGCTCAGGGCTGGCGGGGATTAGCTCCTACAATGAGCAGTTCTTC.

V usage is TRBV5-6 and J usage is TRBJ1-1; D gene unclear. CDR1 SGHDT and CDR2 YYEEEE come from the germline V gene. The CDR3 has 16 residues. Deletions cut 0 bases from V and 4 bases from J, with 16 bases between. The CDR3 region is CASSLDLGALGTEAFF. CDR3 DNA sequence: TGTGCCAGCAGCTTGGATCTCGGCGCCCTGGGCACTGAAGCTTTCTTT.

This chain joins TRBV6-6 and TRBJ1-1, with a tentative D call TRBD1 (6 bases). CDR3 length: 14 amino acids. Germline V gives CDR1 MNHNY, CDR2 SVGAGI (reference sequence). Trimming removed 6 bases at V and 11 bases at J, with 22 bases between. CDR3 sequence reads: CASSRLSQGAGAFF. The CDR3 DNA sequence: TGTGCCAGCAGCAGATTGTCACAGGGCGCGGGGGCTTTCTTT.

The rearrangement joins TRBV18 to TRBJ2-4; D is tentatively TRBD1 or TRBD2 (5 bases each). The better agreement between TRBJ2-7 and the DNA end casts doubt on the J call. Per the germline V gene, CDR1 is KGHSH and CDR2 is LQKENI. The CDR3 has 14 amino acids. For the CDR3, the DNA is TGTGCCAGCTCACTATCCGGGACGGGCTACGAGCAGTACTTC. This codes for CASSLSGTGYEQYF.

This clonotype was counted many times. The gene calls are TRBV7-8 and TRBJ2-1; D is ambiguous. Germline assignment: CDR1 SGHVS and CDR2 FQNEAQ. The CDR3 has 12 amino acids. The V end lost 0 bases, the J end lost 6 bases, and 3 bases lay between the germline ends. The CDR3 loop reads CASSLAFNEQFF. CDR3 bases: TGTGCCAGCAGCTTAGCCTTCAATGAGCAGTTCTTC.

This clonotype has a count of ten or more. J is TRBJ2-6 and V is TRBV29-1; no reliable D call. The V end was cut by 7 bases, the J end by 2 bases, with 12 bases between. The germline CDR1 and CDR2 sequences are SQVTM and ANQGSEA. There are 14 residues in the CDR3. The CDR3 here is CSAITKAGANVLTF. DNA for the CDR3: TGCAGCGCCATAACAAAGGCTGGGGCCAACGTCCTGACTTTC. The whole variable domain, filled in from reference TRBV29-1 and TRBJ2-6, reads SAVISQKPSRDICQRGTSLTIQCQVDSQVTMMFWYRQQPGQSLTLIATANQGSEATYESGFVIDKFPISRPNLTFSTLTVSNMSPEDSSIYLCSAITKAGANVLTFGAGSRLTVL.

The gene calls are TRBV20-1 and TRBJ2-1, with a weak D call TRBD2 (6 bases). Germline-derived CDR1 and CDR2 are DFQATT and SNEGSKA (reference sequence). The CDR3 totals 15 residues. V gave up 5 bases and J gave up 6 bases, with 20 bases separating them. In nucleotides, the CDR3 is TGCAGTGCTTGGACCGGACTAACTCTAAGCAATGAGCAGTTCTTC. This translates into CSAWTGLTLSNEQFF.

This clonotype was seen only a few times. This sequence joins TRBV20-1 and TRBJ2-4; D unclear. The DNA end is more similar to TRBJ2-7, so the J call may be wrong. The CDR3 runs 11 residues. Germline lookup yields CDR1 DFQATT and CDR2 SNEGSKA (reference sequence). The CDR3: CSAADNHEQYF. CDR3 sequence (DNA): TGCAGTGCCGCAGACAACCACGAGCAGTACTTC.

The rearrangement joins TRBV29-1 to TRBJ1-1; D unresolved. CDR3 length: 11 residues. From germline, CDR1 is SQVTM and CDR2 ANQGSEA. The V end lost 6 bases, the J end lost 4 bases, and 9 bases lay between the germline ends. The CDR3 sequence is CSVQRSTEAFF. DNA for the CDR3: TGCAGCGTCCAGCGAAGCACTGAAGCTTTCTTT.